A single TCR beta chain is shown here with its context. These data belong to a study of blood T cell repertoires in COVID-19. Study overall: PBMCs, B-cell-depleted T cells, or T cells provided the cDNA or gDNA that made up the material.

CDR1 LGHNT and CDR2 FRNRAP come from the germline V gene. This CDR3 comprises 13 residues. V was trimmed by 0 bases and J by 8 bases, leaving 10 bases between them. Produced via immunoSEQ multiplex PCR; TCRdb's table is partial and in-frame only. The repertoire consists of fewer than 200,000 clones, with 70% to 90% occurring once and the leading ten covering around 2.7%. This TCR came from a man in his forties with active or convalescent COVID-19. V is TRBV12-5 and J is TRBJ1-2; D gene unclear. Sequencing was performed on peripheral blood. The DNA for the CDR3 is TGTGCTAGTGGTTTGGTACTGCGTCCCGGCTACACCTTC. It codes for CASGLVLRPGYTF. The entire variable domain, with the rest obtained from reference TRBV12-5 and TRBJ1-2, is as follows: DARVTQTPRHKVTEMGQEVTMRCQPILGHNTVFWYRQTMMQGLELLAYFRNRAPLDDSGMPKDRFSAEMPDATLATLKIQPSEPRDSAVYFCASGLVLRPGYTFGSGTRLTVV.